This T cell receptor (beta chain) was obtained from a study of graft-versus-host responses after intestinal transplantation. Study-wide findings and caveats: Recipient marrow contained GvH clones, some of which appeared first in ileum or blood. Clonal ratios of graft-versus-host to host-versus-graft in allografts were high for patients exhibiting graft-donor T cell macrochimerism.

Trimming removed 10 bases at V and 8 bases at J, with 8 bases between. Per germline, CDR1 MNHEY and CDR2 SVGAGI. The CDR3 totals 10 residues. Details on this clone: The antigen is unknown.

Produced via immunoSEQ multiplex PCR; TCRdb's table is partial and in-frame only. The sample records around 100,000 clones, roughly 93% being singletons. The TCR sequence derives from a human donor who was the organ donor for an intestinal transplant. Sequencing used unstimulated CD8+ T cells sorted from spleen or lymph node cells, obtained before transplant. This chain connects TRBV6-5 to TRBJ2-2; the D is unclear. This CDR3 reads CATKAGELFF. The CDR3 DNA follows: TGTGCCACAAAAGCGGGGGAGCTGTTTTTT.